A single sample is the source of the 10 T cell receptor beta chains below, sequenced in a study of T cells of healthy individuals. MiXCR, run by TCRdb on the 5' RACE reads, gives a single entry per CDR3 protein. This sample has 40,000 to 60,000 distinct CDR3 sequences, with under 15% found just once. The receptors were gathered from a human donor in good health.

This chain connects TRBV12-3 or TRBV12-4 to TRBJ2-7; 7 bases align to TRBD2. Unmatched junction bases numbered 13, after V lost 6 bases and J lost 2 bases. This CDR3 contains 16 residues. CDR3 in amino acids: CASSPPWRGSTYEQYF. Here the CDR3 DNA reads TGTGCCAGCAGCCCCCCGTGGCGGGGGTCGACCTACGAGCAGTACTTC.

This chain uses TRBV7-8 with TRBJ1-2, with D perhaps matching TRBD1 (6 bases). Trimming took 2 bases from V and 6 from J, leaving 19 bases between them. This CDR3 contains 16 residues. Germline CDR1 is SGHVS and CDR2 is FQNEAQ. CDR3 coding DNA: TGTGCCAGCAGCTTACATCCGGGGGCGCCGGAAAATGGCTACACCTTC. Protein product: CASSLHPGAPENGYTF. Supplemented by reference TRBV7-8 and TRBJ1-2, the full variable domain reads GAGVSQSPRYKVAKRGQDVALRCDPISGHVSLFWYQQALGQGPEFLTYFQNEAQLDKSGLPSDRFFAERPEGSVSTLKIQRTQQEDSAVYLCASSLHPGAPENGYTFGSGTRLTVV.

This clonotype showed up just a few times. This chain links TRBV21-1 with TRBJ1-1. TRBV21-1 is a listed pseudogene. The CDR3 runs to 14 residues. The CDR3 DNA reads TGTGCCAGCAGCCCCACAGACAAGGACACTGAAGCTTTCTTT. It yields the protein CASSPTDKDTEAFF.

This clonotype showed up just a few times. The chain recombines TRBV7-2 with TRBJ1-1, with 10 bases lining up with TRBD1. Germline V gives CDR1 SGHTA, CDR2 FQGNSA. The CDR3 loop spans 15 amino acids. The J segment lost 2 bases and the V segment lost 6 bases, leaving 6 bases of the junction unmatched. Written as DNA, the CDR3 is TGTGCCAGCAGTCGTTTGACAGGGGGCAACACTGAAGCTTTCTTT. Amino acid sequence: CASSRLTGGNTEAFF.

Many counts were recorded for this clonotype. The V call is TRBV9, the J call TRBJ1-2; D gene ambiguous. Trimming took off 3 bases at V and 4 bases at J, with 16 bases between the two ends. Looked up from germline, CDR1 is SGDLS and CDR2 is YYNGEE. The CDR3 sequence is 15 residues long. The CDR3 nucleotides read TGTGCCAGCAGCGGTGCAGTTTATTCCGGCTATGGCTACACCTTC. It is translated as CASSGAVYSGYGYTF.

The V call is TRBV29-1, the J call TRBJ1-2; a possible D gene is TRBD1 (6 bases). Germline-derived CDR1 and CDR2 are SQVTM and ANQGSEA. The CDR3 runs to 14 residues. Trimming took off 4 bases at V and 4 bases at J, with 16 bases between the two ends. Here the CDR3 DNA reads TGCAGCGTTGGCGAGGGGGGAGGGCCCTATGGCTACACCTTC. This translates into CSVGEGGGPYGYTF.

The rearrangement joins TRBV7-9 to TRBJ2-1, with D tentatively TRBD1 (7 bases). V was cut by 11 bases and J by 8 bases, with 13 bases left in between. This CDR3 spans 11 amino acids. CDR1 and CDR2 (germline): SEHNR, FQNEAQ (reference sequence). The CDR3, as DNA: TGTGCCTCCGGAGGGGGCGATGAGCAGTTCTTC. It yields the protein CASGGGDEQFF. Variable domain in full (rest from reference TRBV7-9 and TRBJ2-1): DTGVSQNPRHKITKRGQNVTFRCDPISEHNRLYWYRQTLGQGPEFLTYFQNEAQLEKSRLLSDRFSAERPKGSFSTLEIQRTEQGDSAMYLCASGGGDEQFFGPGTRLTVL.

This clonotype was found a few times. The chain is built from TRBV7-2 and TRBJ2-7; 7 bases match TRBD2. CDR1 and CDR2 (germline): SGHTA, FQGNSA. The V segment lost 3 bases and the J segment 1 base; nucleotides outside the gene matches: 3. This CDR3 has 14 residues. CDR3 bases: TGTGCCAGCAGCTTGACGGGACTATCCTACGAGCAGTACTTC. This codes for CASSLTGLSYEQYF.

This chain joins TRBV20-1 and TRBJ2-7; 8 positions match TRBD1. The V gene end was trimmed by 4 bases and the J gene end by 4 bases; junction bases not matched to a gene: 12. The CDR3 is 15 residues long. In germline, CDR1 is DFQATT, CDR2 SNEGSKA (reference sequence). The CDR3 DNA reads as TGCAGTGCTAAAGGGAGCCCGGGACAGGCTTACGAGCAGTACTTC. This codes for CSAKGSPGQAYEQYF.

This clonotype has at least ten counts. The chain carries TRBV2 and TRBJ2-3; D unclear. The germline V and J ends were trimmed by 7 bases and 2 bases, with 7 bases remaining between them. Germline loops: CDR1 SNHLY, CDR2 FYNNEI. The CDR3 has 12 residues. This chain's CDR3 is CASKPNTDTQYF. CDR3 in DNA: TGTGCCAGCAAACCGAACACAGATACGCAGTATTTT. The whole variable domain, remainder taken from reference TRBV2 and TRBJ2-3, is EPEVTQTPSHQVTQMGQEVILRCVPISNHLYFYWYRQILGQKVEFLVSFYNNEISEKSEIFDDQFSVERPDGSNFTLKIRSTKLEDSAMYFCASKPNTDTQYFGPGTRLTVL.